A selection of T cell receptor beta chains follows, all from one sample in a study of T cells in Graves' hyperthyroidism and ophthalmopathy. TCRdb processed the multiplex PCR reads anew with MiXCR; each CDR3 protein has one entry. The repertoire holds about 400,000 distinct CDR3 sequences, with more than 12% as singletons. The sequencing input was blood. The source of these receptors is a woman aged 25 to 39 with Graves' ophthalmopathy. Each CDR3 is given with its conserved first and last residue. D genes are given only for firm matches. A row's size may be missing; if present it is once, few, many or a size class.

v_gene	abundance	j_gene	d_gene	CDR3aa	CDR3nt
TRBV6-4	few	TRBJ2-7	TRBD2	CASSDSHGGEGYEQYF	TGTGCCAGCAGTGACTCGCATGGGGGGGAGGGCTACGAGCAGTACTTC
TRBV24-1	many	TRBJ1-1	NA	CATSDSAQTEAFF	TGTGCCACCAGTGATTCTGCTCAGACTGAAGCTTTCTTT
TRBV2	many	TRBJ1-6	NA	CASRREDNSPLHF	TGTGCCAGCAGGCGGGAAGATAATTCACCCCTCCACTTT
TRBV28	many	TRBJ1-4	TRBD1	CASSLSRTGGKLFF	TGTGCCAGCAGTTTATCTCGGACAGGCGGAAAACTGTTTTTT
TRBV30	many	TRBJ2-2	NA	CAWKSGADINTGELFF	TGTGCCTGGAAATCCGGGGCAGATATCAACACCGGGGAGCTGTTTTTT
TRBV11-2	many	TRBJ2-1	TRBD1	CASSLVRTLGQGGEQFF	TGTGCCAGCAGCTTAGTTCGCACGTTAGGACAGGGCGGTGAGCAGTTCTTC
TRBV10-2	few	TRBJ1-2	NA	CASTLGSYGYTF	TGCGCCAGCACTCTCGGGTCCTATGGCTACACCTTC
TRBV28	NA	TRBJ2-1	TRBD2	CASSRGGLYNEQFF	TGTGCCAGCAGTCGCGGGGGGTTATACAATGAGCAGTTCTTC
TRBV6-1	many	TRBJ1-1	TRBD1	CASRLDSGGYTEAFF	TGTGCCAGCCGACTTGACTCAGGGGGCTACACTGAAGCTTTCTTT
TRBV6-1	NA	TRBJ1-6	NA	CASSETAEAPLHF	TGTGCCAGCAGTGAGACAGCGGAGGCACCCCTCCACTTT
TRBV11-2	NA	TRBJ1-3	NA	CASSSHQNIIYF	TGTGCCAGCAGCTCACACCAAAACATCATATATTTT
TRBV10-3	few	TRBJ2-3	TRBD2	CATRLAGSTDTQYF	TGTGCCACCCGACTAGCGGGGAGCACAGATACGCAGTATTTT
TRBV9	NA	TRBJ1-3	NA	CASSAPQGTSGNTIYF	TGTGCCAGCAGCGCCCCACAGGGAACCTCTGGAAACACCATATATTTT
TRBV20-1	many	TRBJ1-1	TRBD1	CSAKDRGDTEAFF	TGCAGTGCTAAGGACAGGGGGGACACTGAAGCTTTCTTT
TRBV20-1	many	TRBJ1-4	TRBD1	CSARDRGRGTNEKLFF	TGCAGTGCTAGGGACAGGGGGCGCGGAACTAATGAAAAACTGTTTTTT
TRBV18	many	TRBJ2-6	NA	CASSPLAGGANVLTF	TGTGCCAGCTCACCACTAGCAGGCGGGGCCAACGTCCTGACTTTC
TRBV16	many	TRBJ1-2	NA	CASSQEVTGVGGYTF	TGTGCCAGCAGCCAAGAGGTGACGGGAGTAGGTGGCTACACCTTC
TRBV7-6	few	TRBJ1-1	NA	CASSLAGGLGTEAFF	TGTGCCAGCAGCTTAGCAGGAGGGTTGGGCACTGAAGCTTTCTTT
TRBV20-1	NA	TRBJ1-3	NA	CSARDPSGNTIYF	TGCAGTGCTAGAGATCCCTCTGGAAACACCATATATTTT
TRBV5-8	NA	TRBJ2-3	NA	CVTTQGGSTDTQYF	TGTGTCACGACCCAGGGGGGCAGCACAGATACGCAGTATTTT
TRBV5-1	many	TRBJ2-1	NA	CASSLALGAQGEQFF	TGCGCCAGCAGCTTGGCACTGGGGGCTCAAGGTGAGCAGTTCTTC
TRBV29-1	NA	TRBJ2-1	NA	CSVDWYGSRFF	TGCAGCGTTGATTGGTACGGGTCTAGGTTCTTC
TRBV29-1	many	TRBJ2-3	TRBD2	CSTHTSGGLRDTQYF	TGCAGCACCCACACTAGCGGGGGGCTTCGAGATACGCAGTATTTT
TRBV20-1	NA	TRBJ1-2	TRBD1	CSARDVMGQGVANYGYTF	TGCAGTGCTAGAGACGTTATGGGACAGGGGGTGGCTAACTATGGCTACACCTTC
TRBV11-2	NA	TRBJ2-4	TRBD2	CASSLQVAGGPNIQYF	TGTGCCAGCAGCTTACAAGTAGCGGGGGGGCCAAACATTCAGTACTTC
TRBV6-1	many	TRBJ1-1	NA	CASSYEVRTEAFF	TGTGCCAGCAGTTACGAGGTACGCACTGAAGCTTTCTTT
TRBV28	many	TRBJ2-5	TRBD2	CASSSKELAGGKPQETQYF	TGTGCCAGCAGTTCCAAGGAACTAGCGGGGGGGAAACCTCAAGAGACCCAGTACTTC
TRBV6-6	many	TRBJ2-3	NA	CASSYSARGSTDTQYF	TGTGCCAGCAGTTACTCGGCGCGGGGAAGCACAGATACGCAGTATTTT
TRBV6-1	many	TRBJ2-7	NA	CASRRPDRAYEQYF	TGTGCCAGCAGGAGACCGGACAGAGCCTACGAGCAGTACTTC
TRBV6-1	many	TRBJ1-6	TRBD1	CASRDRVNSPLHF	TGTGCCAGCAGAGACAGGGTTAATTCACCCCTCCACTTT
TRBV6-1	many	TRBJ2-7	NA	CASRRRQNSYEQYF	TGTGCCAGCAGACGACGACAGAACTCCTACGAGCAGTACTTC
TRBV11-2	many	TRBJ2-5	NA	CASSLAVYQETQYF	TGTGCCAGCAGCTTAGCGGTGTACCAAGAGACCCAGTACTTC
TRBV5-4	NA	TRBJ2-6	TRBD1	CASSLGQGPRSGANVLTF	TGTGCCAGCAGCTTGGGACAGGGTCCGCGATCTGGGGCCAACGTCCTGACTTTC
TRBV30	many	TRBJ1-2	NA	CAWSAGDKYGYTF	TGTGCCTGGAGTGCGGGAGACAAGTATGGCTACACCTTC
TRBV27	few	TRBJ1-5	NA	CASSQRQTGPPQHF	TGTGCCAGCAGCCAGAGACAGACGGGTCCGCCCCAGCATTTT
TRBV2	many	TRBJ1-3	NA	CASSDVTAGNTIYF	TGTGCCAGCAGTGACGTTACCGCTGGAAACACCATATATTTT
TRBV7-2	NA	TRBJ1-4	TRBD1	CASSLELAGTGPEKLFF	TGTGCCAGCAGCTTAGAACTCGCCGGGACAGGGCCTGAAAAACTGTTTTTT
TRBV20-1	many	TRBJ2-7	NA	CSARDFGTSSYEQYF	TGCAGTGCTAGAGATTTTGGGACGTCATCCTACGAGCAGTACTTC
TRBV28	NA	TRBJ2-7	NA	CASSFDFVGLLGSEQYF	TGTGCCAGCAGTTTCGACTTCGTTGGGCTTTTAGGTAGCGAGCAGTACTTC
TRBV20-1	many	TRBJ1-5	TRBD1	CSASIRRDSYQPQHF	TGCAGTGCTAGTATTCGCCGGGACAGCTATCAGCCCCAGCATTTT
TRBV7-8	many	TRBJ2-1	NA	CASSPSGRGPWNEQFF	TGTGCCAGCAGCCCTTCGGGGCGGGGGCCGTGGAATGAGCAGTTCTTC
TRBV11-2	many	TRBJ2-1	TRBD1	CASSLGAGTGGSLFNEQFF	TGTGCCAGCAGCTTAGGCGCCGGGACAGGGGGGTCCTTGTTCAATGAGCAGTTCTTC
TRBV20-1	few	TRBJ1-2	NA	CSARESSYGYTF	TGCAGTGCTAGAGAGTCTTCCTATGGCTACACCTTC
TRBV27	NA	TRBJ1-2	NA	CATAPVGGNYGYTF	TGTGCCACCGCGCCCGTCGGGGGGAACTATGGCTACACCTTC
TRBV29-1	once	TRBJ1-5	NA	CSVRGGADHQPQHF	TGCAGCGTGCGTGGGGGAGCGGATCATCAGCCCCAGCATTTT
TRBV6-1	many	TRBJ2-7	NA	CASRKRPFQHGSSYEQYF	TGTGCCAGCCGCAAAAGACCTTTCCAACACGGTAGCTCCTACGAGCAGTACTTC
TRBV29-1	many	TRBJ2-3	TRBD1	CSVSQQGGTDTQYF	TGCAGCGTTAGCCAACAGGGGGGCACAGATACGCAGTATTTT
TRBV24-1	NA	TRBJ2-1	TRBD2	CATSEPGRWGEQFF	TGTGCCACCAGTGAACCCGGGAGGTGGGGTGAGCAGTTCTTC
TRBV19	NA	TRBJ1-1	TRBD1	CASSSHWGQGEWTNTEAFF	TGTGCCAGTAGTTCCCACTGGGGACAGGGGGAATGGACGAACACTGAAGCTTTCTTT
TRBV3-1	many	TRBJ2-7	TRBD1	CASSATTGARSYEQYF	TGTGCCAGCAGCGCAACGACAGGGGCCCGGTCCTACGAGCAGTACTTC